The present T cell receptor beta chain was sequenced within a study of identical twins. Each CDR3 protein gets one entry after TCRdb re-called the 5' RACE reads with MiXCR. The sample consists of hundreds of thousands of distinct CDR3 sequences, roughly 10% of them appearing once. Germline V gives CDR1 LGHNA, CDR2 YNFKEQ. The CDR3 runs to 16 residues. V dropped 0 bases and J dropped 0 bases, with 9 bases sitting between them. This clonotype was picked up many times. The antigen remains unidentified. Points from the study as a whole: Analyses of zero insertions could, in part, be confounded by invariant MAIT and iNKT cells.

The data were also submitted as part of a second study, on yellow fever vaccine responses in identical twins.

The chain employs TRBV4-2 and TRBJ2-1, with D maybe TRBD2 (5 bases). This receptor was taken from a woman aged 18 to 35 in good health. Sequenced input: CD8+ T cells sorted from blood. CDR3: CASSQDERSSYNEQFF. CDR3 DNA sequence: TGTGCCAGCAGCCAAGATGAGCGGAGCTCCTACAATGAGCAGTTCTTC.